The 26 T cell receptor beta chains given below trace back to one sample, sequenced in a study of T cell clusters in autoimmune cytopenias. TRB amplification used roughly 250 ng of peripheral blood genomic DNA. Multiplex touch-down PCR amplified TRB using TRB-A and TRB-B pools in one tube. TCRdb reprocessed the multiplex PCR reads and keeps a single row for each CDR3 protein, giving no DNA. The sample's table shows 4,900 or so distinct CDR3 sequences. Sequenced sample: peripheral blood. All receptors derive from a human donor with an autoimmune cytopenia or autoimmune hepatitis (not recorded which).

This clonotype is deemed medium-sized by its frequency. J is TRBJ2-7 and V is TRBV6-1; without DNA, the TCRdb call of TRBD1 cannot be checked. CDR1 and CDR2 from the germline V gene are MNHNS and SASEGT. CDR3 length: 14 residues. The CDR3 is CASSEFGGNYEQYF.

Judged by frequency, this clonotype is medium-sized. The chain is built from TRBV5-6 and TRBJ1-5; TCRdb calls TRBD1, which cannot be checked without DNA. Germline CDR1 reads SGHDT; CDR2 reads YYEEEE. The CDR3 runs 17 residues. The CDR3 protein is CASSLRAAPSNNQPQHF.

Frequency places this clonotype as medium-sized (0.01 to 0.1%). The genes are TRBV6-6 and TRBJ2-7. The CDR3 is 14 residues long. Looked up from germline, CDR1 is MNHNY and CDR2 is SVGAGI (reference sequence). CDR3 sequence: CATRESASSYEQYF.

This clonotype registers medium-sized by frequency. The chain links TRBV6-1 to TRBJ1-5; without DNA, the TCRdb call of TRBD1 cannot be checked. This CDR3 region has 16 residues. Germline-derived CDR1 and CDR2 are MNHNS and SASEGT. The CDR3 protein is CASSDDRGGRNQPQHF.

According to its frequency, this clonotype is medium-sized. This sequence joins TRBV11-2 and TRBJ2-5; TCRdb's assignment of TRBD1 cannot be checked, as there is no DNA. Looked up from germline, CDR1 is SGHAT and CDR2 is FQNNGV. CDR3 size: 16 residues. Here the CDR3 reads CASSLGQAGGVETQYF.

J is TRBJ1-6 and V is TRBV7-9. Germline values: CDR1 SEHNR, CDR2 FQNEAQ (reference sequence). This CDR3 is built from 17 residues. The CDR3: CASSHDPGSSYNSPLHF.

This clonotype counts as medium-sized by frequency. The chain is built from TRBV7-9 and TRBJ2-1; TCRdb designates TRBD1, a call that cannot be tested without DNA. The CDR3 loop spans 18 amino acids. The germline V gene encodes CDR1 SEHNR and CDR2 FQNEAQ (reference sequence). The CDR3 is CASSGLPTNRAGDNEQFF.

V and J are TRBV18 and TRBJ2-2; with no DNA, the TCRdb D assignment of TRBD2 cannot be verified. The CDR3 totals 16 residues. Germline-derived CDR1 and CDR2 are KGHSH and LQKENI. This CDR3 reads CASSPPSLQARGELFF.

CDR3 amino acids: CASSTSGTNTGELFF. This rearrangement joins TRBV19 to TRBJ2-2; TCRdb returns TRBD1, unconfirmable since there is no DNA. CDR3 length equals 15 residues. Germline V gene lookup returns CDR1 LNHDA and CDR2 SQIVND (reference sequence).

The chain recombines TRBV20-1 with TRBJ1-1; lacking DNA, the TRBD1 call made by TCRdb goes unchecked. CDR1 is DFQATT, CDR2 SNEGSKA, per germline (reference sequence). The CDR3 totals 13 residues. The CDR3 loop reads CSASGRGNTEAFF.

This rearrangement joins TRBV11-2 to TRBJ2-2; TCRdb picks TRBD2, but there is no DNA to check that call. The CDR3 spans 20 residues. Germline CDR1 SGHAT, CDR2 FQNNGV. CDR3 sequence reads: CASSLAQRGGHRSNTGELFF.

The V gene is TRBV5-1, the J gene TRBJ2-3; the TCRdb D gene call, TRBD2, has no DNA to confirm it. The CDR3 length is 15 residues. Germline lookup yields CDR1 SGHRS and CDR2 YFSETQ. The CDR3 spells CASSLTSTSTDTQYF.

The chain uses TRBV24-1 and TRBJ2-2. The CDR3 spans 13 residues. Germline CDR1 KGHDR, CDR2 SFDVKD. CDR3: CATSDRDTGELFF.

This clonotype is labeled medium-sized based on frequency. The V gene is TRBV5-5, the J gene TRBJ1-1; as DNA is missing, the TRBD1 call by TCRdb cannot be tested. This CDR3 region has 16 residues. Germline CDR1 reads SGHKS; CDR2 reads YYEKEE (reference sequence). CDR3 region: CASSREGQGNFAEAFF.

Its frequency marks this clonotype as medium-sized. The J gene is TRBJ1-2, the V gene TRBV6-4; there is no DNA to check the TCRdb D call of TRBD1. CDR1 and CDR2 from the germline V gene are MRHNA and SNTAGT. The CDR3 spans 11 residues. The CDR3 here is CATWDRAGYTF.

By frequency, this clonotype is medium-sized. The CDR3 sequence is CASSLSTDSPNYGYTF. The V gene is TRBV5-5, the J gene TRBJ1-2; TCRdb proposes TRBD1, but this gene call is untestable without DNA. This CDR3 contains 16 residues. Germline CDR1 and CDR2: SGHKS and YYEKEE (reference sequence). The variable domain in full, with the rest retrieved from reference TRBV5-5 and TRBJ1-2, is DAGVTQSPTHLIKTRGQQVTLRCSPISGHKSVSWYQQVLGQGPQFIFQYYEKEERGRGNFPDRFSARQFPNYSSELNVNALLLGDSALYLCASSLSTDSPNYGYTFGSGTRLTVV.

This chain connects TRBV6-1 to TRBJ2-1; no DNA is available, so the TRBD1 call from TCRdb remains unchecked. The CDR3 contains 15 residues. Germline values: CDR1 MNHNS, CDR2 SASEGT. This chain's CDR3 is CASRLGQKNAGQQFF.

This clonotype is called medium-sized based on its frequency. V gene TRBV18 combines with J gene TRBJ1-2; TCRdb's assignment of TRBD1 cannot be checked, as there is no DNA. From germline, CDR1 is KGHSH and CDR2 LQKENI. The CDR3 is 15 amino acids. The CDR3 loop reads CASSPLPGEVYGYTF.

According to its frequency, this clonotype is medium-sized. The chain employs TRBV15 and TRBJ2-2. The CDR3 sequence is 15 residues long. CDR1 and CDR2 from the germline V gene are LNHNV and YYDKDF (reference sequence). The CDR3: CATSRDKASTGELFF.

Here the CDR3 reads CASSPGRTNSYEQYF. The chain uses TRBV5-6 and TRBJ2-7. Germline assignment: CDR1 SGHDT and CDR2 YYEEEE. The CDR3 has 15 amino acids.

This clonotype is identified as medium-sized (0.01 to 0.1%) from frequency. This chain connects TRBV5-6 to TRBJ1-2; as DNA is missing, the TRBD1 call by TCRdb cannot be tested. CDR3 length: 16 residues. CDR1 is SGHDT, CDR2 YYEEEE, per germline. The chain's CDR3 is CASSFGSFGGSRGYTF. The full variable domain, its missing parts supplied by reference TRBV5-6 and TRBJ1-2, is DAGVTQSPTHLIKTRGQQVTLRCSPKSGHDTVSWYQQALGQGPQFIFQYYEEEERQRGNFPDRFSGHQFPNYSSELNVNALLLGDSALYLCASSFGSFGGSRGYTFGSGTRLTVV.

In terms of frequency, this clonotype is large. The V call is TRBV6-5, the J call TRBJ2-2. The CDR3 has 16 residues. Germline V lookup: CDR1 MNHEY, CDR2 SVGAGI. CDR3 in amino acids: CASSYGVVRNTGELFF.

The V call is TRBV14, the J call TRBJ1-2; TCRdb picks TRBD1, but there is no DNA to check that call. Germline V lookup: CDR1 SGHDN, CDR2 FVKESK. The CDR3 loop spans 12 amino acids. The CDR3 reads CASSRGVDGYTF.

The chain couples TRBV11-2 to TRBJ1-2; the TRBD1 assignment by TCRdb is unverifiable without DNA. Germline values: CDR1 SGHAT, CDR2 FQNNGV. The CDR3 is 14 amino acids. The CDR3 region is CASSYDRGEGGYTF. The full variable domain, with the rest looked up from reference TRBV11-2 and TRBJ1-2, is EAGVAQSPRYKIIEKRQSVAFWCNPISGHATLYWYQQILGQGPKLLIQFQNNGVVDDSQLPKDRFSAERLKGVDSTLKIQPAKLEDSAVYLCASSYDRGEGGYTFGSGTRLTVV.

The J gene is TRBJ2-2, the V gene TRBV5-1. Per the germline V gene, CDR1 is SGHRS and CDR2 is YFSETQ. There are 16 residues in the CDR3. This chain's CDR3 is CASSSQSVGYTGELFF.

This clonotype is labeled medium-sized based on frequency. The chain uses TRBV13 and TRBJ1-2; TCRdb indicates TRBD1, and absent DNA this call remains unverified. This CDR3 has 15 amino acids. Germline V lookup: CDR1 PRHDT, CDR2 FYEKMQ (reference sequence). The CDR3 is CASSFGQEANYGYTF.